Presented here are 29 T cell receptor beta chains from one specimen sequenced in a study of T cells in women clearing cervical HPV infection (dated by TCRdb to the late 2010s). Libraries came from the immunoSEQ multiplex PCR assay. This is the immuneACCESS table as TCRdb keeps it, with only in-frame sequences that have V and J called. A part of the clones is gone; compared with another copy, unresolved V genes explain less than half, and the rest is unexplained. The sample's records list roughly 48,000 clones. The top ten hold 1.5% to 2% of the sample. The sequenced sample was blood buffy coat. These receptors came from a woman between 18 and 70 years old with a cervical HPV16 infection that either progressed to CIN3+ or cleared (not recorded which).

The CDR3 loop is CASSLKGAGNTIYF. CDR3 DNA (partial): TGTGCCAGCAGTTTGAAGGGGGCCGGAAACACC. This chain joins TRBV12-3 or TRBV12-4 and TRBJ1-3; the match to TRBD1 covers 7 bases. The read comes to an end 3 residues before the CDR3 does, leaving the germline J gene to fill in the end. The CDR3 runs to 14 residues. V lost 3 bases and J lost 4; bases outside the gene matches: 3.

Worth noting for this clone: Sequencing ends 3 residues short of the CDR3 end; the germline J gene provides the rest. This chain joins TRBV5-1 and TRBJ1-1, with TRBD1 as a possible D gene (6 bases). This CDR3 region has 13 residues. Trimming pared 1 base from V and 5 bases from J, leaving 9 bases between. Per the germline V gene, CDR1 is SGHRS and CDR2 is YFSETQ. This CDR3 reads CASSLRGGTEAFF. CDR3 bases read: TGCGCCAGCAGCTTGAGGGGGGGTACTGAA.

Details on this clone: Germline and junction disagree at one end, which may indicate a read error. The read ends 3 residues early relative to the CDR3; the germline J gene fills the gap. The gene calls are TRBV11-2 and TRBJ2-7; 7 positions agree with TRBD2. CDR1 is SGHAT, CDR2 FQNNGV, per germline. The CDR3 runs 15 residues. The part of the CDR3 DNA that was read is TGTGCCAGCAGCTTATCCGGGGGGACCTCCGACGAG. It is translated as CASSLSGGTSDE. The full CDR3 reads CASSLSGGTSDEQYF.

In the case of this clone: The CDR3 extends 3 residues past the end of the read, so its final part is completed from the germline J gene. The chain uses TRBV7-9 and TRBJ1-2, with D unresolved. The CDR3 runs to 11 residues. Germline V CDR1 and CDR2: SEHNR, FQNEAQ (reference sequence). The CDR3 bases that were read are TGTGCCAGCAGTTCCATCGGGGGC. This codes for CASSSIGG. The full CDR3 protein reads CASSSIGGYTF.

About this clone: The CDR3 end lies 3 residues beyond the end of the read and is filled in from the germline J gene. The genes are TRBV2 and TRBJ2-5; TRBD2 is a possible D gene (5 bases). V was pared by 4 bases and J by 4 bases, with 16 bases between. This CDR3 spans 15 amino acids. Looked up from germline, CDR1 is SNHLY and CDR2 is FYNNEI. CDR3 region: CASSVRGSESETQYF. Partial CDR3 DNA: TGTGCCAGCAGTGTACGAGGGTCTGAATCAGAGACC.

Concerning this clone: The CDR3 extends 3 residues past the end of the read, so its final part is completed from the germline J gene. The chain recombines TRBV20-1 with TRBJ2-3; 10 bases map to TRBD2. The trim removed 7 bases at V and 2 bases at J, leaving 9 bases unmatched. The CDR3 sequence is 15 residues long. In germline, CDR1 is DFQATT, CDR2 SNEGSKA (reference sequence). CDR3 DNA, as far as it was read: TGCAGTGTCGAGAAGCGGGAGGGCCCCACAGATACG. Protein: CSVEKREGPTDT. The entire CDR3 sequence reads CSVEKREGPTDTQYF.

On this clone: The CDR3 is cut off 3 residues early in the read; its end comes from the germline J gene. V and J are TRBV5-1 and TRBJ2-1; TRBD1 matches 9 bases. Germline CDR1 reads SGHRS; CDR2 reads YFSETQ. The CDR3 consists of 19 residues. The V and J ends lost 6 bases and 0 bases, in that order; junction bases with no gene match: 16. The CDR3 DNA, read in part, is TGCGCCAGCAAGTCCACAGGGGGCAGAGGGGGGAGCTCCTACAATGAG. This gives the protein CASKSTGGRGGSSYNE. The CDR3 in its entirety is CASKSTGGRGGSSYNEQFF. Based on the CDR3 plus reference TRBV5-1 and TRBJ2-1, the full variable domain is KAGVTQTPRYLIKTRGQQVTLSCSPISGHRSVSWYQQTPGQGLQFLFEYFSETQRNKGNFPGRFSGRQFSNSRSEMNVSTLELGDSALYLCASKSTGGRGGSSYNEQFFGPGTRLTVL.

As for this clone: The CDR3 end falls 3 residues outside the read, so it is completed with the germline J gene. The chain uses TRBV6-1 and TRBJ1-5; D is possibly TRBD1 (6 bases). The CDR3 totals 14 residues. From germline, CDR1 is MNHNS and CDR2 SASEGT. V was trimmed by 4 bases and J by 5 bases, leaving 12 bases between them. The CDR3 spells CASSVRGADQPQHF. Incomplete CDR3 DNA: TGTGCCAGCAGTGTTCGGGGGGCCGATCAGCCC.

CDR3 residues: CASSFGLIIGTGENTGELFF. CDR3 DNA (partial): TGCGCCAGCAGCTTTGGGCTGATAATAGGGACAGGAGAGAACACCGGGGAG. The V and J genes are TRBV5-1 and TRBJ2-2; 8 nucleotides align to TRBD1. Read sequence stops 3 residues before the CDR3 end, and the germline J gene provides the missing end. The germline V gene has CDR1 SGHRS and CDR2 YFSETQ. CDR3 length: 20 amino acids. The J segment lost 1 base and the V segment lost 2 bases, leaving 16 bases of the junction unmatched.

Details on this clone: The read falls 3 residues short of the CDR3 end, and the missing part is taken from the germline J gene. This chain uses TRBV14 with TRBJ2-7; D is undetermined. This CDR3 comprises 14 residues. Looked up from germline, CDR1 is SGHDN and CDR2 is FVKESK. Trimming took 4 bases from V and 5 from J, leaving 15 bases between them. The CDR3 reads CASSPRQSPDEQYF. Partial CDR3 DNA: TGTGCCAGCAGCCCGCGGCAGTCGCCAGACGAG.

Concerning this clone: The CDR3 end falls 3 residues outside the read, so it is completed with the germline J gene. The chain recombines TRBV28 with TRBJ1-1; a weak D match, TRBD1 (5 bases). CDR3 length: 13 residues. Germline V gene data show CDR1 as MDHEN and CDR2 as SYDVKM. With 6 bases removed from V and 1 base from J, the gap between germline ends came to 9 bases. The CDR3 bases that were read are TGTGCCAGCAGGACAGCGCCGAACACTGAA. Its translation is CASRTAPNTE. The CDR3, in full, reads CASRTAPNTEAFF.

As concerns this clone: The read gets to within 3 residues of the CDR3 end, and the germline J gene fills in the rest. V usage is TRBV20-1 and J usage is TRBJ2-1; 12 nucleotides line up with TRBD2. From germline, CDR1 is DFQATT and CDR2 SNEGSKA (reference sequence). This CDR3 contains 21 residues. The J segment lost 3 bases and the V segment lost 6 bases, leaving 24 bases of the junction unmatched. Partial CDR3 DNA: TGCAGTGCCCCCCCCGACCCTCTAGCGGGAGGGTCATATGGTAGCTACAATGAG. Translating gives CSAPPDPLAGGSYGSYNE. The full-length CDR3 reads as CSAPPDPLAGGSYGSYNEQFF.

On this clone itself: The read ends 3 residues early relative to the CDR3; the germline J gene fills the gap. This rearrangement joins TRBV12-3 or TRBV12-4 to TRBJ1-3; a weak D match, TRBD1 (5 bases). Deletions cut 0 bases from V and 4 bases from J, with 16 bases between. The CDR3 is 17 amino acids. CDR3 loop: CASSLAGLGGKGNTIYF. The CDR3 DNA, read in part, is TGTGCCAGCAGTTTAGCGGGCTTGGGGGGAAAAGGAAACACC.

About this clone: The read finishes 3 residues shy of the CDR3 end, and the germline J gene is used to complete it. The chain links TRBV6-2 or TRBV6-3 to TRBJ1-1; D may be TRBD1 (6 bases). The CDR3 runs to 16 residues. Trimming cost V 9 bases and J 1 base, with 21 bases left between them. Per the germline V gene, CDR1 is MNHEY and CDR2 is SVGEGT. The CDR3 bases that were read are TGTGCCAGTCGAACTGAGACAGGTCGAAGGAACACTGAA. Translation: CASRTETGRRNTE. The CDR3 in full is CASRTETGRRNTEAFF.

As regards this clone: The read ends 3 residues shy of where the CDR3 ends; the end is completed using the germline J gene. J is TRBJ1-1 and V is TRBV19, with D tentatively TRBD1 (5 bases). Germline values: CDR1 LNHDA, CDR2 SQIVND (reference sequence). CDR3 length: 14 amino acids. The V end lost 3 bases, the J end lost 1 base, and 9 bases lay between the germline ends. The CDR3 sequence is CASSIARGNTEAFF. The CDR3 DNA, read in part, is TGTGCCAGTAGTATTGCGAGGGGGAACACTGAA.

As for this clone: The read terminates 3 residues ahead of where the CDR3 ends, so the germline J gene completes it. The chain carries TRBV28 and TRBJ2-4; D not certain. Looked up from germline, CDR1 is MDHEN and CDR2 is SYDVKM. This CDR3 spans 12 amino acids. CDR3 bases read: TGTGCCAGCAGTCCTCGTGGAGCGCTT. Protein sequence: CASSPRGAL. In full, the CDR3 reads CASSPRGALQYF.

About this clone itself: The read finishes 3 residues shy of the CDR3 end, and the germline J gene is used to complete it. The chain joins TRBV7-2 to TRBJ1-2; no clear D gene. The CDR3 consists of 13 residues. Trimming left V 0 bases short and J 5 bases short, with 7 bases between. Per the germline V gene, CDR1 is SGHTA and CDR2 is FQGNSA. The DNA read from the CDR3 is TGTGCCAGCAGCTTAGCCGGGGAGTATGGC. Protein sequence: CASSLAGEYG. The whole CDR3 sequence is CASSLAGEYGYTF.

A word on this clone: The CDR3 end lies 3 residues beyond the end of the read and is filled in from the germline J gene. The chain couples TRBV20-1 to TRBJ1-2; tentative D call: TRBD1 (5 bases). The CDR3 contains 17 residues. Trimming took off 0 bases at V and 4 bases at J, with 21 bases between the two ends. The germline CDR1 and CDR2 sequences are DFQATT and SNEGSKA (reference sequence). This CDR3 is CSARDVGQGRPSYGYTF. CDR3 DNA (partial): TGCAGTGCTAGAGATGTAGGGCAGGGTCGTCCCTCCTATGGC.

Notes on this clone: The read gets to within 3 residues of the CDR3 end, and the germline J gene fills in the rest. The rearrangement joins TRBV2 to TRBJ2-5; TRBD2 matches 10 bases. CDR3 length equals 16 residues. V dropped 4 bases and J dropped 7; count of bases not matched to a gene: 12. Germline values: CDR1 SNHLY, CDR2 FYNNEI. CDR3: CASSVDPLAGLGTQYF. The CDR3 bases that were read are TGTGCCAGCAGTGTCGATCCACTAGCGGGGCTCGGGACC.

The sequenced part of the CDR3 DNA is TGTGCCAGCAGATACGCGGGCAGCACTGAA. Its translation is CASRYAGSTE. The full CDR3 protein reads CASRYAGSTEAFF. The chain couples TRBV11-2 to TRBJ1-1; no clear D gene. The observed sequence ends 3 residues before the CDR3 terminus, with the missing tail filled in from the germline J gene. Trimming pared 6 bases from V and 4 bases from J, leaving 12 bases between. Per the germline V gene, CDR1 is SGHAT and CDR2 is FQNNGV. The CDR3 runs to 13 residues.

Worth noting for this clone: The read ends 3 residues early relative to the CDR3; the germline J gene fills the gap. The J gene is TRBJ2-2, the V gene TRBV9; 8 nucleotides line up with TRBD2. The length of the CDR3 is 15 residues. Unmatched junction bases numbered 6, after V lost 1 base and J lost 7 bases. Germline V lookup: CDR1 SGDLS, CDR2 YYNGEE. The part of the CDR3 DNA that was read is TGTGCCAGCAGCGTAAGCGGGAGCCCCGTCGGGGAG. Translating gives CASSVSGSPVGE. The CDR3 reads in full as CASSVSGSPVGELFF. The variable domain in full, completed from reference TRBV9 and TRBJ2-2, reads DSGVTQTPKHLITATGQRVTLRCSPRSGDLSVYWYQQSLDQGLQFLIQYYNGEERAKGNILERFSAQQFPDLHSELNLSSLELGDSALYFCASSVSGSPVGELFFGEGSRLTVL.

In regard to this clone: The read ends 3 residues early relative to the CDR3; the germline J gene fills the gap. The chain uses TRBV7-3 and TRBJ2-3; D remains unclear. CDR3 size: 11 residues. Germline V gene data show CDR1 as SGHTA and CDR2 as FQGTGA. V was clipped by 5 bases and J by 4 bases, with 4 bases between them. The chain's CDR3 is CASSLADTQYF. The sequenced part of the CDR3 DNA is TGTGCCAGCAGCCTCGCAGATACG.

Of note for this clone: The read ends 3 residues early relative to the CDR3; the germline J gene fills the gap. J is TRBJ1-2 and V is TRBV6-1; TRBD1 might be the D (5 bases). The CDR3 consists of 14 residues. Per the germline V gene, CDR1 is MNHNS and CDR2 is SASEGT. Trimming removed 1 base from V and 2 bases from J, with 8 bases in between. CDR3 region: CASSEVGGNYGYTF. The part of the CDR3 DNA that was read is TGTGCCAGCAGTGAAGTTGGGGGGAACTATGGC.

A remark on this clone: The read terminates 3 residues before the CDR3 end, so the remaining end is supplied by the germline J gene. This chain uses TRBV7-2 with TRBJ2-2; 9 nucleotides match TRBD1. The CDR3 spans 14 residues. The junction had 5 bases not matched to a gene; V was cut back by 8 bases and J by 4 bases. Germline V CDR1 and CDR2: SGHTA, FQGNSA. This CDR3 reads CASVPGQGTGELFF. The CDR3 DNA, read in part, is TGTGCCAGCGTACCGGGACAGGGCACCGGGGAG.

The CDR3 here is CAWMAGDTIYF. The part of the CDR3 DNA that was read is TGTGCCTGGATGGCGGGGGACACC. This chain uses TRBV30 with TRBJ1-3; the D gene is possibly TRBD1 (5 bases). The CDR3 end falls 3 residues outside the read, so it is completed with the germline J gene. The CDR3 is made up of 11 amino acids. V was pared by 4 bases and J by 8 bases, with 9 bases between. Germline V lookup: CDR1 GTSNPN, CDR2 SVGIG (reference sequence).

About this clone: The CDR3 end falls 3 residues outside the read, so it is completed with the germline J gene. The chain has TRBV2 and TRBJ2-1, with no clear D. Trimming stripped 2 bases from V and 4 bases from J, with 9 bases between. This CDR3 is built from 14 residues. Per the germline V gene, CDR1 is SNHLY and CDR2 is FYNNEI. CDR3 bases read: TGTGCCAGCAGTGAAAGGCAGGAGTACAATGAG. Its protein product is CASSERQEYNE. The CDR3, in full, reads CASSERQEYNEQFF.

Comment on this clone: Read data end 3 residues before the CDR3 end; the end is taken from the germline J gene. The chain recombines TRBV11-2 with TRBJ2-2; D gene unclear. The CDR3 spans 15 residues. Trimming stripped 2 bases from V and 4 bases from J, with 11 bases between. Germline V gene lookup returns CDR1 SGHAT and CDR2 FQNNGV. The DNA read from the CDR3 is TGTGCCAGCAGCTTAAAACACAGCTTCACCGGGGAG. Protein: CASSLKHSFTGE. The whole CDR3 is CASSLKHSFTGELFF.

Turning to this clone: The read ends 3 residues before the CDR3 terminus; that terminus is restored from the germline J gene. The chain links TRBV2 to TRBJ2-5; 10 nucleotides line up with TRBD1. Losses at the gene ends were 5 bases for V and 1 base for J; bases not matched to a gene: 4. Germline V lookup: CDR1 SNHLY, CDR2 FYNNEI. The CDR3 runs to 15 residues. Here the CDR3 reads CASSYRDRGQETQYF. The covered CDR3 bases are TGTGCCAGCAGTTACCGGGACAGGGGCCAAGAGACC.

A note on this clone: The CDR3 end is not reached by the read, which stops 3 residues before it; the germline J gene fills it in. This sequence joins TRBV4-1 and TRBJ1-4, with TRBD1 identical over 7 bases. Trimming cost V 1 base and J 5 bases; bases outside gene matches: 4. Germline CDR1 MGHRA, CDR2 YSYEKL. This CDR3 region has 15 residues. The sequenced CDR3 bases are TGCGCCAGCAGCCAAGGAGCAGGGGGGAATGAAAAA. Protein: CASSQGAGGNEK. The entire CDR3 protein reads CASSQGAGGNEKLFF.